This paragraph covers one TCR beta chain sequence. Its matching antigen is unknown. The data were taken from a study of T cell responses to AZD1222 COVID-19 vaccine. Study-wide results and limits: Clonal diversity was possibly underestimated; the donors were predominantly white British and more often female. The span of vaccine-associated CD4 TCRs extended across spike, with dominance at 160-218 and 743-854. Elevations in Spike-specific TCR breadth and depth followed administration of two AZD1222 doses. Repertoires were obtained only post-peak T cell response.

This table comes from immunoSEQ multiplex PCR, and its TCRdb copy is limited to in-frame clones, with some not included. In the table there are around 170,000 clones, approximately 91% of which are singletons. The J segment lost 7 bases and the V segment lost 7 bases, leaving 2 bases of the junction unmatched. Germline CDR1 is SGHAT and CDR2 is FQNNGV. The CDR3 covers 13 residues. This chain joins TRBV11-2 and TRBJ1-6; 9 bases map to TRBD1. The TCR comes from an adult in good health. The sequencing here drew on peripheral blood, taken on day 0 of AZD1222 vaccination. CDR3 protein: CASTGTGNSPLHF. The CDR3 nucleotides are TGTGCCAGCACCGGGACAGGGAATTCACCCCTCCACTTT.